This TCR beta chain was sequenced in a study of response to subunit inactivated influenza vaccine. Using its own MiXCR run on the RT-PCR reads, TCRdb lists one record per CDR3 protein. The sample lists roughly 700,000 distinct CDR3 sequences; 15% to 18% were seen once. This receptor was obtained from a man in his fifties who received an inactivated influenza vaccine. The starting material was PBMCs from blood, obtained roughly 13 days after vaccination.

The CDR3 here is CASTRGRQETQYF. The CDR3 nucleotides read TGTGCCAGCACCCGCGGCAGGCAAGAGACCCAGTACTTC. This rearrangement joins TRBV11-1 to TRBJ2-5; D not certain. CDR1 SGHAT and CDR2 FQDESV come from the germline V gene (reference sequence). The CDR3 spans 13 residues. V was cut by 7 bases and J by 2 bases, with 11 bases left in between. Together with reference TRBV11-1 and TRBJ2-5, the CDR3 gives the full variable domain: EAEVAQSPRYKITEKSQAVAFWCDPISGHATLYWYRQILGQGPELLVQFQDESVVDDSQLPKDRFSAERLKGVDSTLKIQPAELGDSAMYLCASTRGRQETQYFGPGTRLLVL.